The subject of this entry is one TCR beta chain. Within the sample, other DNA sequences also encode this same CDR3. The record originates from a study of shared clonotypes between healthy human individuals. Produced via immunoSEQ multiplex PCR; TCRdb's table is partial and in-frame only. Of about 2.4 million clones listed, around 90% are singletons. Each of the donors was a healthy adult who was HIV-negative and had not had a recent acute infection or vaccination. This CDR3 spans 11 amino acids. V lost 6 bases, J lost 0 bases, and 5 bases lay in between. Looked up from germline, CDR1 is DFQATT and CDR2 is SNEGSKA (reference sequence).

The V gene is TRBV20-1, the J gene TRBJ1-1, with unresolved D. Sample: naive CD4+ T cells sorted from blood. Subset defined: CD45RA+ positively selected. The clonotype was recovered from a man aged 18 to 30 in good health. CDR3 DNA: TGCAGTGCGCTCATGAACACTGAAGCTTTCTTT. Its translation: CSALMNTEAFF.